The 16 T cell receptor beta chains below were found in one sample sequenced in a study of blood T cell repertoires in COVID-19. Repertoires were generated with immunoSEQ multiplex PCR, while TCRdb's copy carries only in-frame clones and drops some. The sample lists 330,000 or so clones; about nine tenths were seen once. The sample consisted of peripheral blood. These receptors were obtained from a man younger than 45 with COVID-19, enrolled during active disease.

This clone was counted only a few times. This rearrangement joins TRBV15 to TRBJ1-1; possibly TRBD1 for D (6 bases). This CDR3 spans 16 amino acids. The V gene's germline CDR1 is LNHNV and CDR2 YYDKDF (reference sequence). V shed 2 bases and J shed 10 bases, with 23 bases lying between them. The CDR3 nucleotides are TGTGCCACCAGCAGAAAAATAAGACTTAACAGGGAGGGAGCTTTCTTT. It specifies CATSRKIRLNREGAFF.

The CDR3 DNA follows: TGTGCCACCAGCAATACTAGCGGGTGGGATACGCAGTATTTT. As protein: CATSNTSGWDTQYF. The chain has TRBV15 and TRBJ2-3, with 9 bases identical to TRBD2. With 4 bases clipped from V and 6 bases from J, the junction kept 5 bases outside the gene matches. Germline V gene data show CDR1 as LNHNV and CDR2 as YYDKDF (reference sequence). CDR3 length: 14 amino acids.

The chain has TRBV20-1 and TRBJ2-1; D gene unclear. The CDR3 is 9 amino acids. Germline V gene sequence: CDR1 DFQATT, CDR2 SNEGSKA (reference sequence). Trimming removed 3 bases from V and 9 bases from J, with 3 bases in between. Here the CDR3 DNA reads TGCAGTGCTAGCATTGAGCAGTTCTTC. Translated: CSASIEQFF.

V usage is TRBV4-2 and J usage is TRBJ2-7, with 12 bases matching TRBD2. The CDR3 is 15 residues long. V shed 1 base and J 4 bases; nucleotides not matched to a gene: 2. The germline CDR1 and CDR2 sequences are LGHNA and YNFKEQ. As DNA, the CDR3 is TGTGCCAGCAGCCAAGTCGGGACTAGCGGGTACGAGCAGTACTTC. It yields the protein CASSQVGTSGYEQYF.

This rearrangement joins TRBV18 to TRBJ2-5, with D possibly TRBD2 on 5 matching bases. Trimming removed 6 bases at V and 4 bases at J, with 18 bases between. Per the germline V gene, CDR1 is KGHSH and CDR2 is LQKENI. The CDR3 runs 15 residues. CDR3 in amino acids: CASSTIGVVAETQYF. The CDR3 region has the DNA TGTGCCAGCTCCACTATCGGGGTGGTGGCAGAGACCCAGTACTTC.

This rearrangement joins TRBV27 to TRBJ1-2, with D unclear. The CDR3 contains 14 residues. Germline V gene data show CDR1 as MNHEY and CDR2 as SMNVEV (reference sequence). Trimming removed 2 bases at V and 3 bases at J, with 10 bases between. As DNA, the CDR3 is TGTGCCAGCAGTTTAACGAGATCTGACTATGGCTACACCTTC. Its translation: CASSLTRSDYGYTF.

The rearrangement joins TRBV29-1 to TRBJ2-5; 10 bases match TRBD2. After removal of 7 bases from V and 2 bases from J, the junction contained 4 bases not matched to a gene. Germline CDR1 SQVTM, CDR2 ANQGSEA. This CDR3 region has 13 residues. The CDR3 is CSAWTSGQETQYF. In DNA form, the CDR3 reads TGCAGCGCCTGGACTAGCGGACAAGAGACCCAGTACTTC.

The chain uses TRBV6-5 and TRBJ1-1; TRBD1 is a possible D gene (5 bases). The germline V gene has CDR1 MNHEY and CDR2 SVGAGI. The CDR3 extends over 13 amino acids. V was cut by 1 base and J by 8 bases, with 11 bases left in between. This CDR3 reads CASSYFPAGEAFF. The CDR3 nucleotides read TGTGCCAGCAGTTACTTTCCTGCAGGGGAAGCTTTCTTT.

The rearrangement uses TRBV18 and TRBJ2-4, with D possibly TRBD1 on 5 matching bases. Trimming cost V 0 bases and J 0 bases, with 12 bases left between them. The CDR3 spans 17 residues. Germline CDR1 and CDR2: KGHSH and LQKENI. CDR3 amino acids: CASSPPRQILAKNIQYF. The CDR3 coding sequence is TGTGCCAGCTCACCACCGAGACAGATACTAGCCAAAAACATTCAGTACTTC.

The chain has TRBV27 and TRBJ1-4; D is unclear. Germline V lookup: CDR1 MNHEY, CDR2 SMNVEV (reference sequence). The CDR3 is 12 amino acids. Trimming shortened V by 5 bases and J by 8 bases, and 9 bases separated the two germline ends. In nucleotides, the CDR3 is TGTGCCAGCAGTCACACGGGGGAAAAACTGTTTTTT. This sequence encodes CASSHTGEKLFF.

The chain recombines TRBV5-1 with TRBJ1-1; D call uncertain. Looked up from germline, CDR1 is SGHRS and CDR2 is YFSETQ. Trimming pared 1 base from V and 3 bases from J, leaving 10 bases between. The length of the CDR3 is 14 residues. CDR3 sequence reads: CASSLLAWDTEAFF. The DNA for the CDR3 is TGCGCCAGCAGCTTGTTAGCGTGGGACACTGAAGCTTTCTTT.

The rearrangement uses TRBV15 and TRBJ2-3, with 10 bases that match TRBD2. Germline V CDR1 and CDR2: LNHNV, YYDKDF (reference sequence). This CDR3 has 16 residues. V lost 2 bases and J lost 2; bases outside the gene matches: 4. The CDR3 nucleotides are TGTGCCACCAGCAGACAGACTAGCGGGTCCACAGATACGCAGTATTTT. It specifies CATSRQTSGSTDTQYF.

The J gene is TRBJ2-7, the V gene TRBV15, with a possible D match to TRBD2 (6 bases). The ends were cut back, 5 bases at V and 5 bases at J, with 16 bases in the middle. The length of the CDR3 is 14 residues. CDR1 and CDR2 from the germline V gene are LNHNV and YYDKDF (reference sequence). As DNA, the CDR3 is TGTGCCACCAGCCCCGGCACCTGGAGGGACGAGCAGTACTTC. It translates to CATSPGTWRDEQYF.

The genes are TRBV24-1 and TRBJ2-3; 11 bases fit TRBD2. Germline lookup yields CDR1 KGHDR and CDR2 SFDVKD. The CDR3 is made up of 13 amino acids. Losses at the gene ends were 10 bases for V and 1 base for J; bases not matched to a gene: 0. The CDR3, as DNA: TGTGCCACTAGCGGGAGGGGCACAGATACGCAGTATTTT. Protein: CATSGRGTDTQYF.

The chain recombines TRBV5-1 with TRBJ2-7, with unresolved D. The germline gives CDR1 SGHRS, CDR2 YFSETQ. V was clipped by 0 bases and J by 0 bases, with 7 bases between them. This CDR3 has 14 residues. The CDR3 DNA sequence: TGCGCCAGCAGCTTGGACACGCACTCCTACGAGCAGTACTTC. Its protein product is CASSLDTHSYEQYF.

The CDR3 bases are TGCGCCAGCAGCTCGCAGGGCAATCAGCCCCAGCATTTT. Translated, it gives CASSSQGNQPQHF. The chain uses TRBV4-1 and TRBJ1-5; D is uncertain. The CDR3 covers 13 residues. V was pared by 5 bases and J by 2 bases, with 7 bases between. CDR1 is MGHRA, CDR2 YSYEKL, per germline.